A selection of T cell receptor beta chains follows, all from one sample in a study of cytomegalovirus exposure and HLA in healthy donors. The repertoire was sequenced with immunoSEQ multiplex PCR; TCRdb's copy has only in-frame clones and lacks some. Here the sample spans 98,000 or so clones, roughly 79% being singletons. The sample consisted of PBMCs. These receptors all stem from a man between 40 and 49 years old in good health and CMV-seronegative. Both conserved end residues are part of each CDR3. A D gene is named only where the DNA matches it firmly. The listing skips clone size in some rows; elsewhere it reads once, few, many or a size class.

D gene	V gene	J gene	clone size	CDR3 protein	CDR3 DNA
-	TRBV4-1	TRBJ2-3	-	CASSPVGGSRFSGTQYF	TGCGCCAGCAGCCCAGTTGGGGGGAGCCGGTTTAGTGGTACGCAGTATTTT
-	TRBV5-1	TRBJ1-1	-	CASSVHSEDTEAFF	TGCGCCAGCAGCGTCCACTCCGAGGACACTGAAGCTTTCTTT
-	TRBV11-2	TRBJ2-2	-	CASSSPKDDSFKLFF	TGTGCCAGCAGCTCCCCAAAGGATGACAGTTTTAAGCTGTTTTTT
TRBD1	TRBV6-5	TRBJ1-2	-	CASSPTGGRGYTF	TGTGCCAGCAGTCCCACAGGGGGCCGGGGCTACACCTTC
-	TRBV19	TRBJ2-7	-	CASSPGGGEYEQYF	TGTGCCAGTAGTCCCGGCGGCGGGGAATACGAGCAGTACTTC
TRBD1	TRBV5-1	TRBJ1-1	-	CASSWGQTESTEAFF	TGCGCCAGCAGCTGGGGACAGACCGAAAGCACTGAAGCTTTCTTT
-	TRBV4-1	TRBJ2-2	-	CASSQESPQRRRLTGELFF	TGCGCCAGCAGCCAAGAGAGTCCTCAGCGGCGCCGACTCACCGGGGAGCTGTTTTTT
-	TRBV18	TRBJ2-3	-	CASSPPAGTDTQYF	TGTGCCAGCTCACCACCGGCGGGCACAGATACGCAGTATTTT
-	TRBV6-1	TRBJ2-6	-	CASSEFGQLAGANVLTF	TGTGCCAGCAGTGAATTCGGACAGCTTGCTGGGGCCAACGTCCTGACTTTC
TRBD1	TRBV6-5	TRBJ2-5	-	CASRRTGNQETQYF	TGTGCCAGCAGGAGGACAGGAAACCAAGAGACCCAGTACTTC
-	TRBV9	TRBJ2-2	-	CASSGRLDTGELFF	TGTGCCAGCAGCGGGCGACTAGATACCGGGGAGCTGTTTTTT
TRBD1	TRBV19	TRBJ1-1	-	CASRSGQGVWDTEAFF	TGTGCCAGTAGATCAGGACAGGGGGTATGGGACACTGAAGCTTTCTTT
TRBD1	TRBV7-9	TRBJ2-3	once	CASSLDRAEYF	TGTGCCAGCAGCTTGGACAGGGCCGAGTATTTT
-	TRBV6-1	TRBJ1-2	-	CASNPNRDSYGYTF	TGTGCCAGCAACCCGAACAGGGATTCCTATGGCTACACCTTC
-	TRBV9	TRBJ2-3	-	CASSTGRTDTQYF	TGTGCCAGCAGCACCGGGAGAACAGATACGCAGTATTTT
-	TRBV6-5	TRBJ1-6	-	CASSYQGLPLHF	TGTGCCAGCAGTTATCAGGGATTACCCCTCCACTTT
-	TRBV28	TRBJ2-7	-	CASRRVSVGEQYF	TGTGCCAGCAGGCGGGTTTCGGTGGGCGAGCAGTACTTC